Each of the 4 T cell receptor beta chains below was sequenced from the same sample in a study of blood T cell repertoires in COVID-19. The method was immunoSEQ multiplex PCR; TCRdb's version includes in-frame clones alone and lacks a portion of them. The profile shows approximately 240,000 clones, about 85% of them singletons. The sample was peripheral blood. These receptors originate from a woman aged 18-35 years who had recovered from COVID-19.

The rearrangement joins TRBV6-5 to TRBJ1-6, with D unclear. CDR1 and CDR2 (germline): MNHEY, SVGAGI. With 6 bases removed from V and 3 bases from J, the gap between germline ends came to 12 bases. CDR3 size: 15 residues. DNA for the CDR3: TGTGCCAGCAGAGAGGGAACTAACTATAATTCACCCCTCCACTTT. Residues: CASREGTNYNSPLHF.

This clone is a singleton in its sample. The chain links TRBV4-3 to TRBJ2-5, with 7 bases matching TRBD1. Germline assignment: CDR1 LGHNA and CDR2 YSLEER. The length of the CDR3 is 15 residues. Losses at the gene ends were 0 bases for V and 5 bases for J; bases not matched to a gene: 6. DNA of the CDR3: TGCGCCAGCAGCCAAGATCTGGTCAGGGGGGAGACCCAGTACTTC. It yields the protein CASSQDLVRGETQYF.

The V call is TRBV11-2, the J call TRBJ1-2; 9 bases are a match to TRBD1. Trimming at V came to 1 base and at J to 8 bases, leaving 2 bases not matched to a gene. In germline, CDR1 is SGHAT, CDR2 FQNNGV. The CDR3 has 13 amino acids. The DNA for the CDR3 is TGTGCCAGCAGCTTAGGACAGGGGGTCGGCTACACCTTC. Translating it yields CASSLGQGVGYTF.

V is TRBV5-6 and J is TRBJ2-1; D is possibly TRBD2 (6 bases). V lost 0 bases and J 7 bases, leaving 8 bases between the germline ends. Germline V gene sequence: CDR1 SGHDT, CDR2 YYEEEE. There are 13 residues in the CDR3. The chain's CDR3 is CASSLGDSNEQFF. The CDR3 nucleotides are TGTGCCAGCAGCTTGGGGGACTCTAATGAGCAGTTCTTC.